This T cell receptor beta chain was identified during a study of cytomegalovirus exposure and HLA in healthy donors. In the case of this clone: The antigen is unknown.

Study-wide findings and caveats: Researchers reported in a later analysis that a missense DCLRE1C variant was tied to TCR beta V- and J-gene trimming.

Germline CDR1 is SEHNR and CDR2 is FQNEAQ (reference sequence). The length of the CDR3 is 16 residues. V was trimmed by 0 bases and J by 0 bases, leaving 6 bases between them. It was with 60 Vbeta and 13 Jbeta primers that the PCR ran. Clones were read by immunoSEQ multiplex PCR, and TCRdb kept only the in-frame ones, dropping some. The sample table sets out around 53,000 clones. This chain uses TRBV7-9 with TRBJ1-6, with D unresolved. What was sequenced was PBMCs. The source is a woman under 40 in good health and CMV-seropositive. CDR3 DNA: TGTGCCAGCAGCTTAGCCGTGAGCTCCTATAATTCACCCCTCCACTTT. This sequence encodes CASSLAVSSYNSPLHF.